These T cell receptor beta chains were read from a single sample in a study of T cell changes during pregnancy in multiple sclerosis. The repertoire was sequenced with immunoSEQ multiplex PCR; TCRdb's copy has only in-frame clones and lacks some. This sample carries approximately 93,000 clones, 80% to 95% of them seen once, and the ten largest clones take around 1.8%. The specimen comprised peripheral blood, sampled in the first trimester of pregnancy. The receptor set was obtained from a female donor in good health, enrolled as a control in a pregnancy study. The CDR3 runs from the conserved cysteine through the conserved F or W. The D gene is left open where the match is weak. The listing skips clone size in some rows; elsewhere it reads once, few, many or a size class.

TRBD1 TRBJ1-1 . TRBV11-2 CASSRSLTGDTEAFF TGTGCCAGCAGCCGCTCACTGACAGGGGACACTGAAGCTTTCTTT
. TRBJ1-2 . TRBV28 CASYEDGYTF TGTGCCAGCTACGAGGATGGCTACACCTTC
. TRBJ2-2 few TRBV11-1 CASKRDTGELFF TGTGCCAGCAAACGGGACACCGGGGAGCTGTTTTTT
. TRBJ1-5 . TRBV19 CASRMTTQVRRSNQPQHF TGTGCCAGTAGAATGACGACGCAGGTGCGGAGGAGCAATCAGCCCCAGCATTTT
. TRBJ2-2 . TRBV6-6 CASSSGKGTGELFF TGTGCCAGCAGCTCAGGGAAGGGCACCGGGGAGCTGTTTTTT
TRBD1 TRBJ2-5 . TRBV6-6 CASRDRGQQETQYF TGTGCCAGTCGGGACAGGGGACAACAAGAGACCCAGTACTTC
. TRBJ2-7 . TRBV27 CASSLLGSFDEQYF TGTGCCAGCAGTTTATTAGGTAGCTTTGACGAGCAGTACTTC
TRBD2 TRBJ2-1 . TRBV11-2 CASSPSGGGAYNEQFF TGTGCCAGCAGCCCTAGCGGCGGGGGGGCCTACAATGAGCAGTTCTTC
. TRBJ2-2 once TRBV11-1 CASSPQGTGELFF TGTGCCAGCAGCCCACAGGGAACCGGGGAGCTGTTTTTT
. TRBJ1-4 once TRBV28 CASSLQGSEKLFF TGTGCCAGCAGTTTACAGGGTTCGGAAAAACTGTTTTTT
. TRBJ1-5 . TRBV5-1 CASSREGGNQPQHF TGCGCCAGCTCCAGAGAAGGGGGAAATCAGCCCCAGCATTTT
TRBD2 TRBJ2-7 . TRBV6-5 CASSYLLAGEQYF TGTGCCAGCAGTTACTTGCTAGCGGGGGAGCAGTACTTC
. TRBJ1-1 . TRBV18 CASSPGGLTEAFF TGTGCCAGCTCACCGGGGGGGCTCACTGAAGCTTTCTTT
. TRBJ1-1 . TRBV30 CASRTANTEAFF TGTGCCTCCCGGACAGCGAACACTGAAGCTTTCTTT
TRBD2 TRBJ2-1 . TRBV9 CASSASGGGYNEQFF TGTGCCAGCAGCGCCAGCGGGGGGGGGTACAATGAGCAGTTCTTC
. TRBJ1-2 . TRBV4-1 CASSQAGQLYGYTF TGCGCCAGCAGCCAAGCCGGACAGCTCTATGGCTACACCTTC
TRBD2 TRBJ2-1 . TRBV4-1 CASSFRLAGGSKDEQFF TGCGCCAGCAGCTTCCGACTAGCGGGGGGAAGTAAGGATGAGCAGTTCTTC
TRBD1 TRBJ1-1 . TRBV27 CASSRPGGPREAFF TGTGCCAGCAGTCGCCCAGGGGGCCCGAGAGAAGCTTTCTTT
TRBD2 TRBJ2-5 . TRBV7-3 CASSPKTSGGAETQYF TGTGCCAGCAGCCCCAAGACTAGCGGGGGGGCAGAGACCCAGTACTTC
TRBD1 TRBJ1-5 . TRBV7-2 CASSLQGAGQPQHF TGTGCCAGCAGCTTACAGGGGGCGGGCCAGCCCCAGCATTTT
TRBD1 TRBJ1-1 . TRBV27 CASSDHRGITEAFF TGTGCCAGCAGTGACCACAGGGGGATCACTGAAGCTTTCTTT
TRBD2 TRBJ2-3 . TRBV4-1 CASSQPLAGEGDTQYF TGCGCCAGCAGCCAACCCCTAGCGGGGGAGGGAGATACGCAGTATTTT
. TRBJ1-4 . TRBV28 CASNAAVPSNEKLFF TGTGCCAGCAATGCGGCAGTCCCCTCTAATGAAAAACTGTTTTTT
TRBD1 TRBJ1-6 once TRBV6-1 CASSGGVQGPRSYNSPLHF TGTGCCAGCAGTGGTGGCGTACAGGGGCCTCGATCCTATAATTCACCCCTCCACTTT
. TRBJ2-5 . TRBV18 CASSPPTGWGETQYF TGTGCCAGCTCACCACCGACGGGGTGGGGAGAGACCCAGTACTTC
TRBD2 TRBJ2-2 . TRBV4-1 CASSQDGGGGITGELFF TGCGCCAGCAGCCAAGATGGGGGGGGAGGAATCACCGGGGAGCTGTTTTTT
. TRBJ1-1 . TRBV4-3 CASSQDIAGTMNTEAFF TGCGCCAGCAGCCAAGATATAGCGGGGACCATGAACACTGAAGCTTTCTTT
TRBD1 TRBJ1-5 . TRBV4-1 CASSPGTVQPQHF TGCGCCAGCAGCCCCGGGACAGTGCAGCCCCAGCATTTT
TRBD1 TRBJ2-5 . TRBV15 CATSSRGQGKETQYF TGTGCCACCAGCTCACGGGGACAGGGTAAAGAGACCCAGTACTTC
TRBD2 TRBJ2-1 . TRBV14 CASSLGGTYNEQFF TGTGCCAGCAGCCTCGGGGGGACCTACAATGAGCAGTTCTTC
. TRBJ1-5 . TRBV28 CASLPGNVEPQHF TGTGCCAGCCTCCCGGGGAATGTAGAGCCCCAGCATTTT
TRBD1 TRBJ1-1 . TRBV18 CASSPTGANTEAFF TGTGCCAGCTCACCAACAGGGGCCAACACTGAAGCTTTCTTT
. TRBJ1-1 . TRBV15 CATSSYNRGAFF TGTGCCACCAGCAGTTATAATAGGGGAGCTTTCTTT
. TRBJ1-2 . TRBV6-6 CASSYVRPSSNYGYTF TGTGCCAGCAGTTACGTCCGCCCCAGTAGCAACTATGGCTACACCTTC
TRBD2 TRBJ2-3 . TRBV7-3 CASSPGTSGTQYF TGTGCCAGCAGCCCAGGGACTAGCGGTACGCAGTATTTT
TRBD1 TRBJ2-3 . TRBV5-4 CASSQWTGGTDTQYF TGTGCCAGCAGCCAATGGACAGGGGGCACAGATACGCAGTATTTT
. TRBJ1-5 . TRBV6-5 CASSYDSGSNQPQHF TGTGCCAGCAGTTACGACAGCGGGAGCAATCAGCCCCAGCATTTT
TRBD2 TRBJ2-2 once TRBV19 CASSTKPSGTGELFF TGTGCCAGTAGTACTAAACCTAGCGGAACCGGGGAGCTGTTTTTT
TRBD2 TRBJ2-1 . TRBV29-1 CSVPLGREYGNEQFF TGCAGCGTTCCCCTGGGGAGGGAGTACGGCAATGAGCAGTTCTTC
TRBD1 TRBJ1-1 . TRBV5-1 CASSLAGQGFAFF TGCGCCAGCAGCTTGGCGGGACAGGGTTTCGCTTTCTTT
TRBD1 TRBJ2-7 . TRBV5-1 CASSFGTVGEQYF TGCGCCAGCAGCTTCGGGACAGTTGGCGAGCAGTACTTC
. TRBJ1-5 . TRBV7-8 CASSLAAVGGDQPQHF TGTGCCAGCAGCTTAGCGGCAGTCGGGGGAGATCAGCCCCAGCATTTT
. TRBJ1-2 . TRBV4-3 CASSQEYPGPYGYTF TGCGCCAGCAGCCAAGAATATCCAGGGCCTTATGGCTACACCTTC
TRBD2 TRBJ2-1 . TRBV4-2 CASSQFPSGGLGSYNEQFF TGTGCCAGCAGCCAATTCCCTAGCGGGGGGTTAGGCTCCTACAATGAGCAGTTCTTC
TRBD1 TRBJ2-3 . TRBV30 CAWNGGQGVSPDTQYF TGTGCCTGGAATGGGGGACAGGGGGTTTCACCAGATACGCAGTATTTT
. TRBJ1-5 . TRBV6-6 CASSPSEGGQPQHF TGTGCCAGCAGCCCATCCGAGGGAGGTCAGCCCCAGCATTTT
. TRBJ2-3 . TRBV29-1 CSVYGHDTRNTQYF TGCAGCGTTTACGGGCACGATACTAGGAATACGCAGTATTTT
. TRBJ1-1 . TRBV5-1 CASSVTGKMNTEAFF TGCGCCAGCAGCGTTACCGGGAAGATGAACACTGAAGCTTTCTTT
TRBD1 TRBJ1-5 . TRBV2 CASSERGLRQPQHF TGTGCCAGCAGTGAAAGGGGGCTGAGGCAGCCCCAGCATTTT
. TRBJ2-6 . TRBV9 CASSFLAGGSGANVLTF TGTGCCAGCAGCTTCCTCGCCGGGGGCTCTGGGGCCAACGTCCTGACTTTC
TRBD1 TRBJ1-2 . TRBV7-9 CASSLLDREARGYTF TGTGCCAGCAGCTTATTGGACAGGGAAGCGAGGGGCTACACCTTC
. TRBJ2-5 . TRBV15 CATSKRTAAQETQYF TGTGCCACCAGCAAAAGGACAGCGGCACAAGAGACCCAGTACTTC
TRBD1 TRBJ1-6 . TRBV27 CATRRSTGGDSPLHF TGTGCCACCAGGAGATCTACAGGGGGCGATTCACCCCTCCACTTT
TRBD1 TRBJ2-2 . TRBV6-6 CASRPGQDTGELFF TGTGCCAGCAGGCCGGGACAGGACACCGGGGAGCTGTTTTTT
TRBD2 TRBJ2-7 . TRBV7-3 CASSPGGKGREQYF TGTGCCAGCAGCCCGGGGGGTAAGGGCAGGGAGCAGTACTTC
. TRBJ2-7 once TRBV19 CASSTRDYEQYF TGTGCCAGTAGTACTCGGGACTACGAGCAGTACTTC
. TRBJ1-1 . TRBV18 CASSGLGTNTEAFF TGTGCCAGCTCAGGACTCGGCACGAACACTGAAGCTTTCTTT
. TRBJ1-2 . TRBV12-5 CASGLKKRDGYTF TGTGCTAGTGGCCTCAAGAAACGGGATGGCTACACCTTC
TRBD1 TRBJ1-2 . TRBV7-2 CASSRLPTGVGYGYTF TGTGCCAGCAGCCGCCTCCCAACAGGGGTCGGCTATGGCTACACCTTC